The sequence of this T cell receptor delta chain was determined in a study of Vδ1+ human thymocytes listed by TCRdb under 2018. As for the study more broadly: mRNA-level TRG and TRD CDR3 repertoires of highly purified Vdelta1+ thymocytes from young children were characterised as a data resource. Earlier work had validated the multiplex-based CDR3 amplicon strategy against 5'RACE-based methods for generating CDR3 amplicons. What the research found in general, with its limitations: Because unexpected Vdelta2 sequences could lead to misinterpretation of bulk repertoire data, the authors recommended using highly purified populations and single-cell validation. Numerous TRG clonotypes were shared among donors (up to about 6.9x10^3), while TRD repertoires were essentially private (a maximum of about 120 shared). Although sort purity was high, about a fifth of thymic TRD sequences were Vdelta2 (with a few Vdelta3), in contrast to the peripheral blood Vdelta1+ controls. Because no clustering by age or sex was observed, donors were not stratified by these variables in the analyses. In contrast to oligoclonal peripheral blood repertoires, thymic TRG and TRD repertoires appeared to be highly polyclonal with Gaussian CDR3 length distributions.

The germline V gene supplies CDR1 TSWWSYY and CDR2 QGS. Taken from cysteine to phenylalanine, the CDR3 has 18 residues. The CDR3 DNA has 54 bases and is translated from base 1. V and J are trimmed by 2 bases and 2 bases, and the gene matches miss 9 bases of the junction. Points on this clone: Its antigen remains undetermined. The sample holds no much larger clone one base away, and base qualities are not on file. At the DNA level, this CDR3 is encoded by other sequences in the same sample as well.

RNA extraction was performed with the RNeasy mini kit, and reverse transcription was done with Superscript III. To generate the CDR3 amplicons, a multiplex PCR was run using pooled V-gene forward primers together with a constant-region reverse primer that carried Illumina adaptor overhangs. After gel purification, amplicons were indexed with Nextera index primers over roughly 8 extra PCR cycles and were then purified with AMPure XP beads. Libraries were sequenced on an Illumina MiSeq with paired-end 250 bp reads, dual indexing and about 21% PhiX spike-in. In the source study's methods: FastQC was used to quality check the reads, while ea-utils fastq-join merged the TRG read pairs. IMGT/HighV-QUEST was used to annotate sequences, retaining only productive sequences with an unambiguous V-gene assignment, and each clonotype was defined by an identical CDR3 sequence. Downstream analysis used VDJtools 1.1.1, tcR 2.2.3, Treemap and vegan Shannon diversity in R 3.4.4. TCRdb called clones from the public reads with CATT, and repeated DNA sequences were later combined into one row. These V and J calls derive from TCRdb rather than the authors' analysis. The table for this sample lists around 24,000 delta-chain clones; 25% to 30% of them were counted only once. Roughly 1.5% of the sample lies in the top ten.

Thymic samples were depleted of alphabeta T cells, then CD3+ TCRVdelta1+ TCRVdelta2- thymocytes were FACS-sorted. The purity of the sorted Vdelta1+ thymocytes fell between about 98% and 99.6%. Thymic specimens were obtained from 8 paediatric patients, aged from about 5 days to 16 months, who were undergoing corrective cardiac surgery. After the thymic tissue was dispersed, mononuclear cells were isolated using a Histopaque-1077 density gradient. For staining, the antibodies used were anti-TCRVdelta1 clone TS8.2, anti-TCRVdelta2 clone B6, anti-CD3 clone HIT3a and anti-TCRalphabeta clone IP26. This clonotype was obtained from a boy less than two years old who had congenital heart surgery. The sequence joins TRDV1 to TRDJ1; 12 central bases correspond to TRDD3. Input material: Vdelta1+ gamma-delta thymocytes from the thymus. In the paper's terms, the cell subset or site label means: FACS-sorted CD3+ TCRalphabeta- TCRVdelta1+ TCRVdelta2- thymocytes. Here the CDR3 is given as CALGEASWGIRLTDKLIF. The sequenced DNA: TGTGCTCTTGGGGAAGCGAGCTGGGGGATACGTCTAACCGATAAACTCATCTTT.